Below, 13 T cell receptor beta chains from the same sample are listed, as sequenced in a study of a mutant IDH1 vaccine in newly diagnosed glioma. These receptors are not linked to any known antigen. Using immunoSEQ multiplex PCR, the repertoire was profiled, and TCRdb retains in-frame clones only, with some absent. The sample lists 25,000 to 30,000 clones, around 85% seen once, with around 7.2% in the top ten. Time point defined: week 5, during vaccination. Each dose of the vaccine consisted of 300 ug of mutant IDH1 20-mer peptide, with topical imiquimod. Material: PBMCs, obtained from a glioma patient whose treatment included an IDH1 peptide vaccine. The origin of the receptors is a man aged 40-49 years with glioma. Some clones in this sample may be carry-over from other donors' samples.

The chain uses TRBV5-1 and TRBJ1-5, with D tentatively TRBD1 (5 bases). Germline values: CDR1 SGHRS, CDR2 YFSETQ. CDR3 length: 15 residues. Between the trimmed V and J ends, which lost 1 base and 0 bases, there was a span of 8 bases. The CDR3 nucleotides read TGCGCCAGCAGCTTGACAGGAGTTAGCAATCAGCCCCAGCATTTT. It codes for CASSLTGVSNQPQHF.

This chain uses TRBV11-2 with TRBJ2-3; possible D gene TRBD2, 7 bases. Trimming removed 0 bases from V and 4 bases from J, with 14 bases in between. Germline-derived CDR1 and CDR2 are SGHAT and FQNNGV. CDR3 length: 16 amino acids. The CDR3 sequence: CASSLDKGGAADTQYF. DNA for the CDR3: TGTGCCAGCAGCTTAGATAAAGGGGGGGCCGCAGATACGCAGTATTTT.

This chain joins TRBV28 and TRBJ1-3; D perhaps matches TRBD1 (5 bases). From germline, CDR1 is MDHEN and CDR2 SYDVKM. There are 14 residues in the CDR3. V lost 8 bases and J 2 bases, leaving 13 bases between the germline ends. CDR3 bases: TGTGCCAGCGGTCTCACGGGGGCTGGAAACACCATATATTTT. Its translation is CASGLTGAGNTIYF.

The chain joins TRBV4-2 to TRBJ1-4; 9 nucleotides agree with TRBD1. This CDR3 has 16 amino acids. V was clipped by 1 base and J by 7 bases; unmatched bases: 7. Per germline, CDR1 LGHNA and CDR2 YNFKEQ. The DNA for the CDR3 is TGTGCCAGCAGCCAAGTTCAACAGGGGGCGCCTGAAAAACTGTTTTTT. Encoded protein: CASSQVQQGAPEKLFF.

V is TRBV5-1 and J is TRBJ2-1; 9 bases map to TRBD1. In germline, CDR1 is SGHRS, CDR2 YFSETQ. Trimming took 4 bases from V and 4 from J; bases not matched to a gene: 3. The CDR3 is 14 amino acids. CDR3 protein: CASSEDRGYNEQFF. Here the CDR3 DNA reads TGCGCCAGCAGCGAGGACAGGGGTTACAATGAGCAGTTCTTC. Complete variable domain (other parts from reference TRBV5-1 and TRBJ2-1): KAGVTQTPRYLIKTRGQQVTLSCSPISGHRSVSWYQQTPGQGLQFLFEYFSETQRNKGNFPGRFSGRQFSNSRSEMNVSTLELGDSALYLCASSEDRGYNEQFFGPGTRLTVL.

This chain joins TRBV5-6 and TRBJ1-5; TRBD1 matches at 10 bases. The CDR3 runs 14 residues. The J segment lost 6 bases and the V segment lost 5 bases, leaving 5 bases of the junction unmatched. Per the germline V gene, CDR1 is SGHDT and CDR2 is YYEEEE. The CDR3 sequence is CASRKTGGGQPQHF. The DNA for the CDR3 is TGTGCCAGCAGAAAGACAGGGGGCGGTCAGCCCCAGCATTTT.

The chain uses TRBV6-1 and TRBJ1-1; 8 nucleotides agree with TRBD1. The ends lost 1 base at V and 5 bases at J; junction bases unmatched: 12. The CDR3 spans 17 residues. Germline CDR1 and CDR2: MNHNS and SASEGT. The chain's CDR3 is CASSEGGQGLGRTEAFF. The DNA for the CDR3 is TGTGCCAGCAGTGAAGGTGGACAGGGCTTAGGTAGGACTGAAGCTTTCTTT.

The J gene is TRBJ2-1, the V gene TRBV4-1, with TRBD1 identical over 10 bases. V shed 2 bases and J 9 bases; nucleotides not matched to a gene: 7. Germline V gene sequence: CDR1 MGHRA, CDR2 YSYEKL. This CDR3 contains 15 residues. CDR3 nucleotide sequence: TGCGCCAGCAGCCAATCCGGGACAGGGGTTTTTGAGCAGTTCTTC. The encoded protein is CASSQSGTGVFEQFF.

This clone appeared once. The rearrangement links TRBV18 to TRBJ2-2; D is tentatively TRBD1 or TRBD2 (5 bases each). Trimming stripped 2 bases from V and 6 bases from J, with 7 bases between. Germline V gene sequence: CDR1 KGHSH, CDR2 LQKENI. The CDR3 extends over 13 amino acids. The CDR3 nucleotides read TGTGCCAGCTCACCAGAGGGGCCCGGGGAGCTGTTTTTT. Its protein is CASSPEGPGELFF.

This chain links TRBV5-1 with TRBJ2-1; D might be TRBD1 (5 bases). The length of the CDR3 is 13 residues. Trimming cost V 7 bases and J 1 base, with 9 bases left between them. CDR1 is SGHRS and CDR2 is YFSETQ in the germline V gene. This CDR3 is CASYPGSYNEQFF. The CDR3 DNA reads TGCGCCAGCTATCCAGGGTCCTACAATGAGCAGTTCTTC.

This clone was seen more than once but under ten times. The chain links TRBV27 to TRBJ1-1; TRBD1 matches 9 bases. Germline CDR1 and CDR2: MNHEY and SMNVEV (reference sequence). This CDR3 region has 14 residues. J gave up 7 bases and V 4 bases, and 7 bases lay outside the gene matches. DNA of the CDR3: TGTGCCAGCAGTTCCTACAGGGGGCATAGTGAAGCTTTCTTT. It codes for CASSSYRGHSEAFF.

The J gene is TRBJ2-7, the V gene TRBV27; no definite D call. Germline CDR1 MNHEY, CDR2 SMNVEV (reference sequence). This CDR3 comprises 18 residues. V lost 4 bases, J lost 0 bases, and 22 bases lay in between. The CDR3 DNA reads as TGTGCCAGCAGTTCAGGACGTAGTCACCTATCAGGCTCCTACGAGCAGTACTTC. It specifies CASSSGRSHLSGSYEQYF.

In nucleotides, the CDR3 is TGTGCCAGCAGCTGGGGAAAGAGCGGTGAGCAGTTCTTC. This translates into CASSWGKSGEQFF. This chain links TRBV7-9 with TRBJ2-1; D is perhaps TRBD2 (5 bases). V was clipped by 4 bases and J by 9 bases, with 13 bases between them. Germline V gives CDR1 SEHNR, CDR2 FQNEAQ (reference sequence). The CDR3 loop spans 13 amino acids. Supplemented by reference TRBV7-9 and TRBJ2-1, the full variable domain reads DTGVSQNPRHKITKRGQNVTFRCDPISEHNRLYWYRQTLGQGPEFLTYFQNEAQLEKSRLLSDRFSAERPKGSFSTLEIQRTEQGDSAMYLCASSWGKSGEQFFGPGTRLTVL.